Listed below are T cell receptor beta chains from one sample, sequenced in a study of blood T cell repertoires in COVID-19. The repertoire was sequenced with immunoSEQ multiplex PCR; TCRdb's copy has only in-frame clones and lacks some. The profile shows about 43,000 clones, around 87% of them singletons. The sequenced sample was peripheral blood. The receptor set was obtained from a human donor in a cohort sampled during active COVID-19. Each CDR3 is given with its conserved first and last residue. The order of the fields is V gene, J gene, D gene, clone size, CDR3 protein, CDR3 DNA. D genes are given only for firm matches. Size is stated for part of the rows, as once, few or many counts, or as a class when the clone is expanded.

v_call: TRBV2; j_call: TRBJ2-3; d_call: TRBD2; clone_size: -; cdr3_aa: CASMRTSGYTDTQYF; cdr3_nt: TGTGCCAGCATGCGGACTAGCGGATACACAGATACGCAGTATTTT
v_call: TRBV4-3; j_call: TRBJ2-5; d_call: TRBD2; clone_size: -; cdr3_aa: CASSQDGQAGFGETQYF; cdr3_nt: TGCGCCAGCAGCCAAGATGGGCAAGCGGGATTCGGCGAGACCCAGTACTTC
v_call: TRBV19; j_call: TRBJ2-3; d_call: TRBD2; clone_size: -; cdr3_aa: CASSIDTSGTDTQYF; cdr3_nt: TGTGCCAGTAGTATAGATACTAGCGGCACAGATACGCAGTATTTT
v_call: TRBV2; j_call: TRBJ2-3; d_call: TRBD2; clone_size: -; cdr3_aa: CASSDGRTSVTDTQYF; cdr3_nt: TGTGCCAGCAGTGATGGCAGGACTAGCGTCACAGATACGCAGTATTTT
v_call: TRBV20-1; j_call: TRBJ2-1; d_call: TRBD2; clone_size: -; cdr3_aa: CSASTLGLAGFNEQFF; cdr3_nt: TGCAGTGCTAGTACCTTGGGGCTAGCGGGATTCAATGAGCAGTTCTTC
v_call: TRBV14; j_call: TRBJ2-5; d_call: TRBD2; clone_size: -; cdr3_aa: CASSQDRREGETQYF; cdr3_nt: TGTGCCAGCAGCCAAGATCGGCGGGAGGGAGAGACCCAGTACTTC
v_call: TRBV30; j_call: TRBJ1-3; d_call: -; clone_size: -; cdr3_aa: CAWSIQGGNTIYF; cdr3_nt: TGTGCCTGGAGTATCCAGGGCGGAAACACCATATATTTT
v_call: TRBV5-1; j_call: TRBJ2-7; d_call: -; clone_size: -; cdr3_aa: CASSLSPSVYEQYF; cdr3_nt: TGCGCCAGCAGCTTGTCACCTAGCGTCTACGAGCAGTACTTC
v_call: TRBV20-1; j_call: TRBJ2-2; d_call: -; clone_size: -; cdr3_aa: CSASQGVTGELFF; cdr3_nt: TGCAGTGCTAGTCAAGGGGTCACCGGGGAGCTGTTTTTT
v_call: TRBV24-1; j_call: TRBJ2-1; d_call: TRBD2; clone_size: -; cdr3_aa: CATSAVGGAGTGNEQFF; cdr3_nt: TGTGCCACCAGTGCCGTCGGGGGAGCGGGAACTGGCAATGAGCAGTTCTTC
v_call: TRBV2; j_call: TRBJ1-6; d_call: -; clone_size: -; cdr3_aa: CASSEGLSSPLHF; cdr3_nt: TGTGCCAGCAGTGAAGGACTCTCTTCACCCCTCCACTTT
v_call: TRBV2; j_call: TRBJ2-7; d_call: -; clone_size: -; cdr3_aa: CASSYNGLRSYEQYF; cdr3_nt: TGTGCCAGCTCCTATAATGGGTTAAGGAGCTACGAGCAGTACTTC
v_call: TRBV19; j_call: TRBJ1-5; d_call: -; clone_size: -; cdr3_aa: CASALQDGLRQPQHF; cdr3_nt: TGTGCCAGCGCCTTACAGGATGGTCTGCGGCAGCCCCAGCATTTT
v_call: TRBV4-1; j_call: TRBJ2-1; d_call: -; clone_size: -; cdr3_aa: CASSRSGGTRGYYNEQFF; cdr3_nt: TGCGCCAGCAGCCGCTCAGGGGGGACCCGGGGCTACTACAATGAGCAGTTCTTC
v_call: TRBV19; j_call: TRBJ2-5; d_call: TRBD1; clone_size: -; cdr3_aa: CASSVAGTGPPSRETQYF; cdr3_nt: TGTGCCAGTAGTGTTGCCGGGACAGGGCCTCCATCGAGAGAGACCCAGTACTTC
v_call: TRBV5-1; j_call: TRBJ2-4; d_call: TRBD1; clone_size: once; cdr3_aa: CASSLTGPAKNIQYF; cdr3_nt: TGCGCCAGCAGCCTGACAGGGCCCGCCAAAAACATTCAGTACTTC
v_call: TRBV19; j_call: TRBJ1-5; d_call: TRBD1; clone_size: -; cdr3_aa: CASSTGQGGQPQHF; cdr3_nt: TGTGCCAGTAGTACAGGACAGGGCGGTCAGCCCCAGCATTTT
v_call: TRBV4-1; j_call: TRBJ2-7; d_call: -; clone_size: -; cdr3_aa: CASSQEPQTYEQYF; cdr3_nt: TGCGCCAGCAGCCAAGAACCCCAGACCTACGAGCAGTACTTC
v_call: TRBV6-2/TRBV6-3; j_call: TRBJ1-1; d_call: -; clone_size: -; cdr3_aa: CASSEMYTEAFF; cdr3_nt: TGTGCCAGCAGTGAGATGTACACTGAAGCTTTCTTT
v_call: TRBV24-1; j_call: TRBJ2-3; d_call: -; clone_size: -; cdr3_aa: CATSGRRTGDTDTQYF; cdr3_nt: TGTGCCACCAGTGGGCGGAGGACGGGAGACACAGATACGCAGTATTTT
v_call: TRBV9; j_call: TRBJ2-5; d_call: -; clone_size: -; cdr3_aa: CASSVGMGALVGTQYF; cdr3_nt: TGTGCCAGCAGCGTAGGTATGGGGGCGCTGGTCGGGACCCAGTACTTC
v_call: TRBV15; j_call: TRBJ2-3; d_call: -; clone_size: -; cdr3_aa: CATSRGVGKNTDTQYF; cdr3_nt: TGTGCCACCAGCAGAGGGGTCGGGAAGAACACAGATACGCAGTATTTT
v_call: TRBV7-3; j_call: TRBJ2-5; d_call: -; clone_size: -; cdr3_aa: CASSLNPTRQKETQYF; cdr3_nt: TGTGCCAGCAGCTTAAATCCGACTAGACAAAAAGAGACCCAGTACTTC
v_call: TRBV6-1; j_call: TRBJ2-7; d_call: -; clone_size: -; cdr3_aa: CASSEVRGRRGYEQYF; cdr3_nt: TGTGCCAGCAGTGAAGTTCGAGGCCGCCGGGGCTACGAGCAGTACTTC
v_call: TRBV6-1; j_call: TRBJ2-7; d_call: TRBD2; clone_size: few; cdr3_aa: CASSELVSGSYEQYF; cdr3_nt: TGTGCCAGCAGTGAACTGGTCAGCGGGAGCTACGAGCAGTACTTC
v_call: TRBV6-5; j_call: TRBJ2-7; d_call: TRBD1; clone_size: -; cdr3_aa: CASSWTGSSYEQYF; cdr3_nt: TGTGCCAGCAGTTGGACAGGGAGCTCCTACGAGCAGTACTTC
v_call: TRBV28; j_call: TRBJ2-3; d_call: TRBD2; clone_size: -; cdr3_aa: CASRDFGTSETDTQYF; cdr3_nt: TGTGCCAGCCGGGACTTCGGGACTAGCGAGACAGATACGCAGTATTTT
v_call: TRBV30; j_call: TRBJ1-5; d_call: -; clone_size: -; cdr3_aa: CAWSTGSIQPQHF; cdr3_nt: TGTGCCTGGAGTACAGGGTCAATACAGCCCCAGCATTTT
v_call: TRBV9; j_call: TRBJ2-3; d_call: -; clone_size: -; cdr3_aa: CASSVEPYTREVTDTQYF; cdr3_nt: TGTGCCAGCAGCGTAGAGCCTTACACTAGAGAGGTCACAGATACGCAGTATTTT
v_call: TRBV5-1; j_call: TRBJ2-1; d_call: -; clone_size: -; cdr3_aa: CASSLGGLRSYNEQFF; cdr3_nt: TGCGCCAGCAGCTTAGGGGGTTTGAGATCCTACAATGAGCAGTTCTTC
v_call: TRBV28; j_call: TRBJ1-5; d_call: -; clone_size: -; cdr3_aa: CASSPARTAGNQPQHF; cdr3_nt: TGTGCCAGCAGTCCTGCCCGCACAGCGGGGAATCAGCCCCAGCATTTT
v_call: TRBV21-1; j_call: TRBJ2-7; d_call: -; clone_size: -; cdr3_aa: CASSKGFSGRPCYEQYF; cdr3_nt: TGTGCCAGCAGCAAAGGGTTTAGCGGGAGGCCCTGCTACGAGCAGTACTTC
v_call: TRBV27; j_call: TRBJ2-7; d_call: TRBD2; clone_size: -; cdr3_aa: CASSLVLAGLYEQYF; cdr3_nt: TGTGCCAGCAGTTTGGTACTAGCGGGGCTCTACGAGCAGTACTTC
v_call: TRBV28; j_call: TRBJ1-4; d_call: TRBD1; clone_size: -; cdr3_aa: CASSSHRGQGYEKLFF; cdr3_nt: TGTGCCAGCAGCTCCCACAGGGGACAGGGATACGAAAAACTGTTTTTT
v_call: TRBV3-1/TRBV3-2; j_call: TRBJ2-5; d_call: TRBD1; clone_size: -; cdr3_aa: CASSRDRQGTQYF; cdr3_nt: TGTGCCAGCTCAAGGGACCGACAGGGGACCCAGTACTTC
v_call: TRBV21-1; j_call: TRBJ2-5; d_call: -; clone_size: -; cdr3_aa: CASSKLNRGQTRNKETQYF; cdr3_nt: TGTGCCAGCAGCAAGCTCAACAGGGGGCAGACCCGGAACAAAGAGACCCAGTACTTC
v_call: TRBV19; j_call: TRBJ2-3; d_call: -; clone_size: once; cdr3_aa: CATNQGGRDTQYF; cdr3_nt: TGTGCCACCAACCAGGGAGGACGAGATACGCAGTATTTT
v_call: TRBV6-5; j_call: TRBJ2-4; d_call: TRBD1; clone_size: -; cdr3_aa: CASSWTGLAKNIQYF; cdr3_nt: TGTGCCAGCAGTTGGACAGGGCTAGCCAAAAACATTCAGTACTTC
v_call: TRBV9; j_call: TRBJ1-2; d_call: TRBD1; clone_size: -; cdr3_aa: CASSVGDRGYGYTF; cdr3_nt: TGTGCCAGCAGCGTAGGGGACAGGGGGTATGGCTACACCTTC
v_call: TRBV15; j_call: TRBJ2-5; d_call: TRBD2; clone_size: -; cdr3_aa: CATSRLAGGGETQYF; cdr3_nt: TGTGCCACCAGCAGACTAGCGGGAGGGGGGGAGACCCAGTACTTC
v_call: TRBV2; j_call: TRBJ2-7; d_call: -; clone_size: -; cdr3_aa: CASSDWAYEQYF; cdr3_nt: TGTGCCAGCAGTGACTGGGCTTACGAGCAGTACTTC
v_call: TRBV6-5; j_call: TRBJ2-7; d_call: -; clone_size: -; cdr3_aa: CASSYSPGREQYF; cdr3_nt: TGTGCCAGCAGTTACTCCCCAGGGAGGGAGCAGTACTTC